Reported below is one TCR beta chain. The sample is drawn from a study of blood T cell repertoires in COVID-19. Assay: immunoSEQ multiplex PCR; the TCRdb copy retains only in-frame clones and omits some. The profile shows some 180,000 clones, approximately 90% of them singletons. CDR3 size: 16 residues. Per the germline V gene, CDR1 is MNHNS and CDR2 is SASEGT. Trimming left V 0 bases short and J 3 bases short, with 13 bases between. The origin of this receptor is a man aged 50 to 59 who had recovered from COVID-19. V gene TRBV6-1 combines with J gene TRBJ2-3; a weak D match, TRBD2 (5 bases). The source material was peripheral blood. The CDR3 nucleotides are TGTGCCAGCAGTGAAGCGCCTTCGGGAAATACAGATACGCAGTATTTT. It yields the protein CASSEAPSGNTDTQYF.